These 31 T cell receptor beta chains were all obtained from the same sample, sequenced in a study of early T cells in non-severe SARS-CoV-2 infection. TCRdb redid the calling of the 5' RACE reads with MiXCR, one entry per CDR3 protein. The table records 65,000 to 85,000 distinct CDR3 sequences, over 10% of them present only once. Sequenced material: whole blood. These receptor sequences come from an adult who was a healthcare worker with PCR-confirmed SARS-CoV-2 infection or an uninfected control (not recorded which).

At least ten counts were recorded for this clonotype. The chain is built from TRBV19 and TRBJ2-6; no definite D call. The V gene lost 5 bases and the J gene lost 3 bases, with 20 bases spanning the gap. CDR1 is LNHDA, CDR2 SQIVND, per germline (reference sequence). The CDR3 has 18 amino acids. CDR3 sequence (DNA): TGTGCCAGTAGTCCTATACGGGCCGGGTTACTTGGGGCCAACGTCCTGACTTTC. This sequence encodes CASSPIRAGLLGANVLTF.

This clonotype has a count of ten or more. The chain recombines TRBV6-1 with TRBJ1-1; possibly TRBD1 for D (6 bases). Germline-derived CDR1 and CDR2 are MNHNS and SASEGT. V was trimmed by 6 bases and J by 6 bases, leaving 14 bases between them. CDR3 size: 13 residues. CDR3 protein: CASRSRGFAEAFF. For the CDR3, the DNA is TGTGCCAGCAGGAGCAGGGGATTCGCTGAAGCTTTCTTT.

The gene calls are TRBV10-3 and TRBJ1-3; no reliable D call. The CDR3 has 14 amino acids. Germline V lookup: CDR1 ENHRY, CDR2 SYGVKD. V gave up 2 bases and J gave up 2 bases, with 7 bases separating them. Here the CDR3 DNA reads TGTGCCATCAGTGAGGAGGCAGCTGGAAACACCATATATTTT. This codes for CAISEEAAGNTIYF.

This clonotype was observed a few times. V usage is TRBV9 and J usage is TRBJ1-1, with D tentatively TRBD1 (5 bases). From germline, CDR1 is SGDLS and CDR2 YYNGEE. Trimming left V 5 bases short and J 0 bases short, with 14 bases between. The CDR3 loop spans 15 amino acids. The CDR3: CASSTGDTLNTEAFF. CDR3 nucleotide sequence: TGTGCCAGCAGTACAGGCGACACACTGAACACTGAAGCTTTCTTT.

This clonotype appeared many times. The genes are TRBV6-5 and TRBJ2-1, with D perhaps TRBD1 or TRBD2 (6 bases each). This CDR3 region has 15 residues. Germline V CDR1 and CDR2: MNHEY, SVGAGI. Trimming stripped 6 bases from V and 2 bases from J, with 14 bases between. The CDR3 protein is CASRRYREAYNEQFF. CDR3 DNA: TGTGCCAGCAGGAGATACAGGGAGGCCTACAATGAGCAGTTCTTC.

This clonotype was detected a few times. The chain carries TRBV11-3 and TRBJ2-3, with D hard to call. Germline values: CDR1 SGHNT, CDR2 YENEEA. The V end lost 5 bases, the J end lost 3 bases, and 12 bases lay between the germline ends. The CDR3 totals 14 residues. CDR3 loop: CASSLGPVTDTQYF. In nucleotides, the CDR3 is TGTGCCAGCAGCCTCGGGCCCGTGACAGATACGCAGTATTTT.

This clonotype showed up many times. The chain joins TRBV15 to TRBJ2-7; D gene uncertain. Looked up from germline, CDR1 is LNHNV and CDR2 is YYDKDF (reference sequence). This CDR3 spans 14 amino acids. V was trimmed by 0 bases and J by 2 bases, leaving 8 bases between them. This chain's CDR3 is CATSRDLLTYEQYF. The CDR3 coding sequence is TGTGCCACCAGCAGAGATCTACTTACCTACGAGCAGTACTTC.

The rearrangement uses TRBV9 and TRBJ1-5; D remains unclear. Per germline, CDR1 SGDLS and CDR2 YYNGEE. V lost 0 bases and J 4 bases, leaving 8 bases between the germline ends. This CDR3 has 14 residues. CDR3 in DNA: TGTGCCAGCAGCGTAGGTGCCTCAAATCAGCCCCAGCATTTT. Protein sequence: CASSVGASNQPQHF. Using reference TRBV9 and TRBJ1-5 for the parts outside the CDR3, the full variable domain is DSGVTQTPKHLITATGQRVTLRCSPRSGDLSVYWYQQSLDQGLQFLIQYYNGEERAKGNILERFSAQQFPDLHSELNLSSLELGDSALYFCASSVGASNQPQHFGDGTRLSIL.

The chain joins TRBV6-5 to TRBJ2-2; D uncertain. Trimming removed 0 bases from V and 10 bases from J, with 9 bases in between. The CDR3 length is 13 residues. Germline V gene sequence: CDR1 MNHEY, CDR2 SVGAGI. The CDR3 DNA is TGTGCCAGCAGTTACTCAAGTACGTCGGAGCTGTTTTTT. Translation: CASSYSSTSELFF.

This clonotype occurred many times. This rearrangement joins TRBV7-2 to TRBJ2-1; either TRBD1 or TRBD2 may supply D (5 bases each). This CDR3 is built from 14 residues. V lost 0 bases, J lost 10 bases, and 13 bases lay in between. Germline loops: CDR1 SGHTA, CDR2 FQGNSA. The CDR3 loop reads CASSLARDAEEQFF. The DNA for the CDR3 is TGTGCCAGCAGCTTAGCCCGGGACGCCGAAGAGCAGTTCTTC.

The CDR3 DNA follows: TGTGCCAGCAGCCTTCAAATGACCACTGAAGCTTTCTTT. Translated: CASSLQMTTEAFF. V and J are TRBV3-1 and TRBJ1-1; D call uncertain. Germline CDR1 reads LGHDT; CDR2 reads YNNKEL (reference sequence). The length of the CDR3 is 13 residues. Trimming pared 4 bases from V and 4 bases from J, leaving 10 bases between. Full variable domain (rest looked up from reference TRBV3-1 and TRBJ1-1): DTAVSQTPKYLVTQMGNDKSIKCEQNLGHDTMYWYKQDSKKFLKIMFSYNNKELIINETVPNRFSPKSPDKAHLNLHINSLELGDSAVYFCASSLQMTTEAFFGQGTRLTVV.

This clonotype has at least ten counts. The chain's CDR3 is CSVSDGYTF. Here the CDR3 DNA reads TGCAGCGTGTCTGATGGCTACACCTTC. The V call is TRBV29-1, the J call TRBJ1-2; no clear D gene. Per germline, CDR1 SQVTM and CDR2 ANQGSEA. The V end lost 6 bases, the J end lost 6 bases, and 5 bases lay between the germline ends. This CDR3 spans 9 amino acids. The full variable domain, in which reference TRBV29-1 and TRBJ1-2 provide the parts outside the CDR3, is SAVISQKPSRDICQRGTSLTIQCQVDSQVTMMFWYRQQPGQSLTLIATANQGSEATYESGFVIDKFPISRPNLTFSTLTVSNMSPEDSSIYLCSVSDGYTFGSGTRLTVV.

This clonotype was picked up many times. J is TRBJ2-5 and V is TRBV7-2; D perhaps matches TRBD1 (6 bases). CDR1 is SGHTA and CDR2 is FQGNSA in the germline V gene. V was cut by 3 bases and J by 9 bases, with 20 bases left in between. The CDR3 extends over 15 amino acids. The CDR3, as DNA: TGTGCCAGCAGCTTGAACCCAGGGGCTCAAGGAGCCCAGTACTTC. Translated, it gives CASSLNPGAQGAQYF.

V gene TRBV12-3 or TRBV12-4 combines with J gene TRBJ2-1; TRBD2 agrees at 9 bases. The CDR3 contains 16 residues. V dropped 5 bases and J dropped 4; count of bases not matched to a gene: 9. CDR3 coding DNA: TGTGCCAGCAGTACCCCGGTGGCGGGGGGGTACAATGAGCAGTTCTTC. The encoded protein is CASSTPVAGGYNEQFF.

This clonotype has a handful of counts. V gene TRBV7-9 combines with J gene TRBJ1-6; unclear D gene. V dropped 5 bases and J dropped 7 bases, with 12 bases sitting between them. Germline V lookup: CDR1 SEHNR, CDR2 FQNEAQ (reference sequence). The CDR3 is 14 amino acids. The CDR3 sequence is CASSLIVGNSPLHF. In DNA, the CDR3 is TGTGCCAGCAGCCTGATAGTGGGGAATTCACCCCTCCACTTT.

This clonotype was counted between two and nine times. The CDR3 DNA reads TGTGCCAGCAGTTATTGGGACAACCCCTACGAGCAGTACTTC. It is translated as CASSYWDNPYEQYF. This sequence joins TRBV6-5 and TRBJ2-7, with D perhaps matching TRBD1 (6 bases). There are 14 residues in the CDR3. The V gene lost 3 bases and the J gene lost 2 bases, with 11 bases spanning the gap. Germline V gene lookup returns CDR1 MNHEY and CDR2 SVGAGI.

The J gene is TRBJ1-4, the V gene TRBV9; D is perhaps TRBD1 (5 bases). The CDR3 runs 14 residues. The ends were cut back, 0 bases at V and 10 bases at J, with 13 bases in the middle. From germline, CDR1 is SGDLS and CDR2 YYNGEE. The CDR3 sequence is CASSVGLQGGKLFF. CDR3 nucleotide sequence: TGTGCCAGCAGCGTAGGTCTCCAGGGTGGAAAACTGTTTTTT.

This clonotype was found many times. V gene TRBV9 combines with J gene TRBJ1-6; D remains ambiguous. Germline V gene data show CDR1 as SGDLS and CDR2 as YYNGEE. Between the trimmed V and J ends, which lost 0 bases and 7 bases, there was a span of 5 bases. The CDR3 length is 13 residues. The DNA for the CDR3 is TGTGCCAGCAGCGTAGTAGGGAATTCACCCCTCCACTTT. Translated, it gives CASSVVGNSPLHF.

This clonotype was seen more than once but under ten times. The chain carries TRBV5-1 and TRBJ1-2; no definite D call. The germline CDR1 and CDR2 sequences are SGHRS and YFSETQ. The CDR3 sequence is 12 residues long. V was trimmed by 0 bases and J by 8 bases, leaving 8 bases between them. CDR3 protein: CASSLELGGYTF. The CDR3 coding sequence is TGCGCCAGCAGCTTGGAACTGGGAGGCTACACCTTC. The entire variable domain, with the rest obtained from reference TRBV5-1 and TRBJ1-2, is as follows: KAGVTQTPRYLIKTRGQQVTLSCSPISGHRSVSWYQQTPGQGLQFLFEYFSETQRNKGNFPGRFSGRQFSNSRSEMNVSTLELGDSALYLCASSLELGGYTFGSGTRLTVV.

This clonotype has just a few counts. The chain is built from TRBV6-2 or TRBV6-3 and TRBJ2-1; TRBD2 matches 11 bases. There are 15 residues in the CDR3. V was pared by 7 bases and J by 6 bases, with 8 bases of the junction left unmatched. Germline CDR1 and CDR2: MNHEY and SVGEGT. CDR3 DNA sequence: TGTGCCAGCACCGATAGCGGGAGGGCCTCCAATGAGCAGTTCTTC. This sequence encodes CASTDSGRASNEQFF.

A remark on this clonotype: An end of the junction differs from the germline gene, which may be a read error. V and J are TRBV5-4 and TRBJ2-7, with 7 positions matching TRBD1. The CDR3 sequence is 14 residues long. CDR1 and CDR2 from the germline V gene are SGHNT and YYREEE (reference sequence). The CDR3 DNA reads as TGTGCCAGCAGCACTCGGACAGGCTCCGACGAGCAGTACTTC. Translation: CASSTRTGSDEQYF.

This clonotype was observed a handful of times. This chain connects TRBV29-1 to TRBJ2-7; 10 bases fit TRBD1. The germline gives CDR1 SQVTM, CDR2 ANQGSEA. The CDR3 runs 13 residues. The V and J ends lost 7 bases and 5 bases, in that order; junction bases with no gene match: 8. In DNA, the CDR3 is TGCAGCGCCGGTGGGACAGGGGCCGACGAGCAGTACTTC. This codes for CSAGGTGADEQYF.

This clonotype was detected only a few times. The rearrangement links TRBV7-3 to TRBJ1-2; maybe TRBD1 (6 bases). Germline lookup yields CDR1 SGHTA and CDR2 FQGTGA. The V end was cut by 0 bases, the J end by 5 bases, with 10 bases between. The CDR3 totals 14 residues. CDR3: CASSLTGTTYGYTF. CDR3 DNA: TGTGCCAGCAGCTTAACCGGGACAACTTATGGCTACACCTTC. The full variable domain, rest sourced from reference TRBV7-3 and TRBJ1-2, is GAGVSQTPSNKVTEKGKYVELRCDPISGHTALYWYRQSLGQGPEFLIYFQGTGAADDSGLPNDRFFAVRPEGSVSTLKIQRTERGDSAVYLCASSLTGTTYGYTFGSGTRLTVV.

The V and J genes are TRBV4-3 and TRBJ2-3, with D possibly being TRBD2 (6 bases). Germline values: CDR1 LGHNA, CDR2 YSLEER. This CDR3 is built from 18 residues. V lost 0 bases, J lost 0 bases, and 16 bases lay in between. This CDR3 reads CASSQDLTGATSTDTQYF. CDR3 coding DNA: TGCGCCAGCAGCCAAGATTTAACGGGAGCGACGAGCACAGATACGCAGTATTTT.

CDR3 residues: CASSLGEGDTQYF. As DNA, the CDR3 is TGTGCCAGCAGCCTGGGGGAGGGAGATACGCAGTATTTT. The chain uses TRBV9 and TRBJ2-3, with 7 bases that match TRBD2. Looked up from germline, CDR1 is SGDLS and CDR2 is YYNGEE. The CDR3 contains 13 residues. V lost 4 bases and J lost 5; bases outside the gene matches: 4.

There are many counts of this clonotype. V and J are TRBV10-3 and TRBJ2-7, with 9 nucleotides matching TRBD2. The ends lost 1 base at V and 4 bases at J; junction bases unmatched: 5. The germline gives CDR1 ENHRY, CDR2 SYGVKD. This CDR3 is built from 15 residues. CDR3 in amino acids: CAISELSGRHYEQYF. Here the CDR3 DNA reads TGTGCCATCAGTGAGTTGAGCGGGAGGCATTACGAGCAGTACTTC.

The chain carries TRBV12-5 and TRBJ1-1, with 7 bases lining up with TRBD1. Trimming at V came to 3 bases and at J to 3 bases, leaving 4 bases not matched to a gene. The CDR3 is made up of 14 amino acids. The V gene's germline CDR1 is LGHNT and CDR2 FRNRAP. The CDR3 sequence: CASGFYRGHTEAFF. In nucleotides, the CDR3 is TGTGCTAGTGGTTTCTACAGGGGCCACACTGAAGCTTTCTTT.

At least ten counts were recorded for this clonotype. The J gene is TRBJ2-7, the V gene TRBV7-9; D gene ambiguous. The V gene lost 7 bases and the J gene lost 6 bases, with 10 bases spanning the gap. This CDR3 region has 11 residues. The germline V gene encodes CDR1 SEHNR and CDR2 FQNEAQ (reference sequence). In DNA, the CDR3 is TGTGCCAGCACGGGCGCGGTCGAGCAGTACTTC. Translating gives CASTGAVEQYF. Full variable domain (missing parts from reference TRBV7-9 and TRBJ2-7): DTGVSQNPRHKITKRGQNVTFRCDPISEHNRLYWYRQTLGQGPEFLTYFQNEAQLEKSRLLSDRFSAERPKGSFSTLEIQRTEQGDSAMYLCASTGAVEQYFGPGTRLTVT.

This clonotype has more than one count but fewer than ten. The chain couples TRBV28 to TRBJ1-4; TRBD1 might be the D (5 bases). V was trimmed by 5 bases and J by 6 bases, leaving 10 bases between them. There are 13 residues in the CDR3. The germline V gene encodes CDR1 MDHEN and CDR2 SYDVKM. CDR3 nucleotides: TGTGCCAGCAGTCCTCAGGGAGATGAAAAACTGTTTTTT. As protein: CASSPQGDEKLFF.

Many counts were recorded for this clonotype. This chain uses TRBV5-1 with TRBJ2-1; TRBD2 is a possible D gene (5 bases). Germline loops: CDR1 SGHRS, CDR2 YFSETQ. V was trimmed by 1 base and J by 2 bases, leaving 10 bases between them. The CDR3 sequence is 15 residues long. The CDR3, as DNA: TGCGCCAGCAGCTTGACATCGGGGACCTACAATGAGCAGTTCTTC. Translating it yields CASSLTSGTYNEQFF.

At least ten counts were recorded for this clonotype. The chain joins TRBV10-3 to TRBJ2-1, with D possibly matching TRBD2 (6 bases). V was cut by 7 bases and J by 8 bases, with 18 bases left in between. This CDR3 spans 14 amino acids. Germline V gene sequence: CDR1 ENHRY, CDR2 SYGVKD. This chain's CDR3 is CAITRQGGGDEQFF. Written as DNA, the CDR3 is TGTGCCATCACCCGTCAGGGAGGTGGTGATGAGCAGTTCTTC.